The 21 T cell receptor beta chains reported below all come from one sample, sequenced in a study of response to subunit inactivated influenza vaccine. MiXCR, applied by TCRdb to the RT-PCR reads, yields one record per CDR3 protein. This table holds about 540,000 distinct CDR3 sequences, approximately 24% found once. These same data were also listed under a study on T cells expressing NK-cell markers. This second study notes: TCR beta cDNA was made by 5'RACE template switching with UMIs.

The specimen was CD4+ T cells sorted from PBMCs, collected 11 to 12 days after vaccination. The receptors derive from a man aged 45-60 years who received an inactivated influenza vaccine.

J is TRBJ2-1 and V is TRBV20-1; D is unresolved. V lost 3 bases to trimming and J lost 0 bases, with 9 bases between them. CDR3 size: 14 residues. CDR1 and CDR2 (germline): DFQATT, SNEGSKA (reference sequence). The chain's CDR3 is CSASIARSYNEQFF. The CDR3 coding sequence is TGCAGTGCTAGTATAGCCCGCTCCTACAATGAGCAGTTCTTC.

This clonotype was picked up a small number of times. CDR3 amino acids: CSGGQSYEQYF. The CDR3 nucleotides are TGCAGCGGGGGACAGTCCTACGAGCAGTACTTC. The rearrangement links TRBV29-1 to TRBJ2-7; TRBD1 aligns across 7 bases. The germline CDR1 and CDR2 sequences are SQVTM and ANQGSEA. V dropped 7 bases and J dropped 1; count of bases not matched to a gene: 1. This CDR3 spans 11 amino acids.

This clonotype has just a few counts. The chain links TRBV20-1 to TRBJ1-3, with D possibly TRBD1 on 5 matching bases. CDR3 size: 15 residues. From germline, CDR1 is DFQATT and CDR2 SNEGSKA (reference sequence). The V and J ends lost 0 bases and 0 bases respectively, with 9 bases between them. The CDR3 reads CSARDPQGSGNTIYF. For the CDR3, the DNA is TGCAGTGCTAGAGATCCCCAGGGCTCTGGAAACACCATATATTTT.

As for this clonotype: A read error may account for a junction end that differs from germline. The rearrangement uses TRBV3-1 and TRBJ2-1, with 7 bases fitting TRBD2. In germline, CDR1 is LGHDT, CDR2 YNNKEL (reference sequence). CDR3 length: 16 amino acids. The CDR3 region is CASSQDSAGKGYEQFF. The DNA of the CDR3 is TGCGCCAGCAGCCAAGATTCAGCGGGAAAGGGTTATGAGCAGTTCTTC.

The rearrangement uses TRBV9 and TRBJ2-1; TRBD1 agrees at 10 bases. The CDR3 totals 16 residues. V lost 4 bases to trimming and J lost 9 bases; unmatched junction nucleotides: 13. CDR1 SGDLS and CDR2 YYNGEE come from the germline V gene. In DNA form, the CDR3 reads TGTGCCAGCAGCCCTCACGGGGGACAGGGGACCCCTGAGCAGTTCTTC. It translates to CASSPHGGQGTPEQFF.

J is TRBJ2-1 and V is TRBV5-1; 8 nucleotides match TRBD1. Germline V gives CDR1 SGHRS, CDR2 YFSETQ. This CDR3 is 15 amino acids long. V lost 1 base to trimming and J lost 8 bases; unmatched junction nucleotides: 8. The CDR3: CASSLWQGAWDEQFF. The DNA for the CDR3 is TGCGCCAGCAGCTTGTGGCAGGGGGCTTGGGATGAGCAGTTCTTC.

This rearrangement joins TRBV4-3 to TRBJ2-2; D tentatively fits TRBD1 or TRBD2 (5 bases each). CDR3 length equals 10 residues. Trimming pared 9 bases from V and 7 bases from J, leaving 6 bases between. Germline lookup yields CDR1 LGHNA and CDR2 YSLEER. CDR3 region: CARGDGELFF. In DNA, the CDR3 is TGCGCCAGGGGGGACGGGGAGCTGTTTTTT.

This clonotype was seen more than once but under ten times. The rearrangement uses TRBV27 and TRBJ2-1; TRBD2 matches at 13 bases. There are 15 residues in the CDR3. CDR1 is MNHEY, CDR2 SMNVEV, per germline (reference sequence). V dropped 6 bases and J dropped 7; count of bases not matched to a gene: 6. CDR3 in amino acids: CASRGLAGVVNEQFF. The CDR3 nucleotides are TGTGCCAGCAGAGGACTAGCGGGAGTCGTAAATGAGCAGTTCTTC.

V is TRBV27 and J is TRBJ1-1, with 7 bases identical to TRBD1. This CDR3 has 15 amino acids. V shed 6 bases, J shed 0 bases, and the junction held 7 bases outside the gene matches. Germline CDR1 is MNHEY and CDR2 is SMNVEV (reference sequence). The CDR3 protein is CASRFTGAVNTEAFF. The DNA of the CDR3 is TGTGCCAGCAGATTTACAGGGGCGGTGAACACTGAAGCTTTCTTT.

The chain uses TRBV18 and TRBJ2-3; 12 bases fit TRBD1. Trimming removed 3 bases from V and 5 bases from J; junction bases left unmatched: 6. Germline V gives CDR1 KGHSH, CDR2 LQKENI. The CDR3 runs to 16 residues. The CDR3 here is CASSPAGTGGLDTQYF. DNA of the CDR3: TGTGCCAGCTCACCTGCCGGGACAGGGGGCTTAGATACGCAGTATTTT. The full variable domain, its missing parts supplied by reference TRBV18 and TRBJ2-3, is NAGVMQNPRHLVRRRGQEARLRCSPMKGHSHVYWYRQLPEEGLKFMVYLQKENIIDESGMPKERFSAEFPKEGPSILRIQQVVRGDSAAYFCASSPAGTGGLDTQYFGPGTRLTVL.

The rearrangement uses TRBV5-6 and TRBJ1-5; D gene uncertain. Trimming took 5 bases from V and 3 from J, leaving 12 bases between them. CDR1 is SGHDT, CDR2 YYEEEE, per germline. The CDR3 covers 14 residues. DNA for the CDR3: TGTGCCAGCAGTTGGCGGGGTAACAATCAGCCCCAGCATTTT. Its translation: CASSWRGNNQPQHF.

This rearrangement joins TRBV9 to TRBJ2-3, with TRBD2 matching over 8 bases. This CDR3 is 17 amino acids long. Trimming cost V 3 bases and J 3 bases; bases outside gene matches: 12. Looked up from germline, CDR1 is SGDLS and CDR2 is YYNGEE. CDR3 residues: CASSGGRTSRGTDTQYF. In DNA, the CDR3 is TGTGCCAGCAGCGGCGGGAGGACGAGTCGGGGGACAGATACGCAGTATTTT.

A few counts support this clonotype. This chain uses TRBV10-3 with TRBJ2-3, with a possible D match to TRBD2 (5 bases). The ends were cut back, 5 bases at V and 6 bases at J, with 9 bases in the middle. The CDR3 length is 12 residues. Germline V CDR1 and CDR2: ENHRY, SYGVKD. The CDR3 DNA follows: TGTGCCATCAGTCGACGCGGGGATACGCAGTATTTT. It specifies CAISRRGDTQYF.

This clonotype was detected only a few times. The DNA of the CDR3 is TGCGCCAGCAGCCAAACCGGAGCAGTTCTGAACACTGAAGCTTTCTTT. It codes for CASSQTGAVLNTEAFF. This chain links TRBV5-1 with TRBJ1-1; D unresolved. Between the trimmed V and J ends, which lost 4 bases and 0 bases, there was a span of 16 bases. The CDR3 length is 16 residues. Germline V gene data show CDR1 as SGHRS and CDR2 as YFSETQ. The entire variable domain, with the rest obtained from reference TRBV5-1 and TRBJ1-1, is as follows: KAGVTQTPRYLIKTRGQQVTLSCSPISGHRSVSWYQQTPGQGLQFLFEYFSETQRNKGNFPGRFSGRQFSNSRSEMNVSTLELGDSALYLCASSQTGAVLNTEAFFGQGTRLTVV.

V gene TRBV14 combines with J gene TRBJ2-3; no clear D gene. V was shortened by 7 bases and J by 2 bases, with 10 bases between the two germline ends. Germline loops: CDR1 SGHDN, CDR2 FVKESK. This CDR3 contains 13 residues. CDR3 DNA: TGTGCCAGCACCGTAGGGAACACAGATACGCAGTATTTT. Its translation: CASTVGNTDTQYF.

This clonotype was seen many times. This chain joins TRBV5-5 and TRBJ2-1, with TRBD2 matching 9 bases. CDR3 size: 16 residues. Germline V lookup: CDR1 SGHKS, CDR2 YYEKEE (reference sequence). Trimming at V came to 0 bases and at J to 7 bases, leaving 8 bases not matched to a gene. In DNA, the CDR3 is TGTGCCAGCAGCTTGGTCCTTGGGACTAGCATAAATGAGCAGTTCTTC. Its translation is CASSLVLGTSINEQFF. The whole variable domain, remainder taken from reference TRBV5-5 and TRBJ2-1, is DAGVTQSPTHLIKTRGQQVTLRCSPISGHKSVSWYQQVLGQGPQFIFQYYEKEERGRGNFPDRFSARQFPNYSSELNVNALLLGDSALYLCASSLVLGTSINEQFFGPGTRLTVL.

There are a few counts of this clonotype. CDR3 region: CASSFLAGVSSYEQYF. Here the CDR3 DNA reads TGCGCCAGCAGCTTTCTAGCGGGGGTGAGCTCCTACGAGCAGTACTTC. The chain combines TRBV5-1 with TRBJ2-7, with 10 bases fitting TRBD2. This CDR3 comprises 16 residues. The V and J ends lost 2 bases and 0 bases, in that order; junction bases with no gene match: 5. Germline CDR1 is SGHRS and CDR2 is YFSETQ.

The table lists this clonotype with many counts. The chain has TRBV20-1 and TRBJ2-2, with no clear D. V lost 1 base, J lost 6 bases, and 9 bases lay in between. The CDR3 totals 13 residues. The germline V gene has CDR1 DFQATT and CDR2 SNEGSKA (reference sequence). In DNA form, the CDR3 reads TGCAGTGCTAGAGGTCCCTATTCCGGGGAGCTGTTTTTT. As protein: CSARGPYSGELFF.

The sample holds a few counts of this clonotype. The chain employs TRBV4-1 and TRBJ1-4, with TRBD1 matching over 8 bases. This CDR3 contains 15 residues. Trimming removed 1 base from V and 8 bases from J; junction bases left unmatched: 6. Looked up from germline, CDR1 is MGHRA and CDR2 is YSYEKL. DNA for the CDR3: TGCGCCAGCAGCCAAGTGGGGACAGGAAGGGAAAAACTGTTTTTT. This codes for CASSQVGTGREKLFF.

The DNA of the CDR3 is TGTGCCACCAGTCCGAGTCGTTTAAAGATTGAAAAACTGTTTTTT. As protein: CATSPSRLKIEKLFF. The chain employs TRBV15 and TRBJ1-4; D unclear. With 6 bases removed from V and 7 bases from J, the gap between germline ends came to 18 bases. This CDR3 has 15 amino acids. Germline V lookup: CDR1 LNHNV, CDR2 YYDKDF (reference sequence).

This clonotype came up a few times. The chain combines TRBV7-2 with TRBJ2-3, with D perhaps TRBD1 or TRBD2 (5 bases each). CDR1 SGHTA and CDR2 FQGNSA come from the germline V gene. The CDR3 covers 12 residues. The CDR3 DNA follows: TGTGCAGTGGGACGGATAGGAGATACGCAGTATTTT. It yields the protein CAVGRIGDTQYF.